The source of this T cell receptor (beta chain) is a study of T cell responses to AZD1222 COVID-19 vaccine. Trimming took 1 base from V and 6 from J; bases not matched to a gene: 4. CDR1 and CDR2 (germline): MNHEY, SMNVEV (reference sequence). This CDR3 region has 14 residues. TCRdb keeps only in-frame clones here, not all; method: immunoSEQ multiplex PCR. Of 150,000 to 200,000 clones listed, roughly nine tenths were seen once; the top ten hold approximately 1.2%. This receptor was taken from an adult who received the AZD1222 COVID-19 vaccine. Sequences were derived from peripheral blood, sampled 28 days after the second AZD1222 dose. The chain recombines TRBV27 with TRBJ1-2; TRBD1 matches at 8 bases. CDR3 coding DNA: TGTGCCAGCAGTTTATTAGGGACAGGTGATGGCTACACCTTC. Amino acid sequence: CASSLLGTGDGYTF.